Listed below are T cell receptor beta chains from one sample, sequenced in a study of shared clonotypes between healthy human individuals. The data were produced by immunoSEQ multiplex PCR, yet TCRdb's version contains in-frame clones alone and is incomplete. The sample contains over 850,000 clones, around 78% of which appear only once. Sequenced: memory CD4+ T cells from PBMCs. The receptors were sampled from a man aged 18 to 30 in good health. Some clones in this sample may be carry-over from other donors' samples. The CDR3 runs from the conserved cysteine through the conserved F or W. Fields, in order: V gene, clone size, D gene, J gene, CDR3 DNA, CDR3 protein. The D gene is left open where the match is weak. Some rows have no size entry. The others give once, few or many, or a class for an expanded clone.

TRBV7-7,NA,TRBD1,TRBJ1-1,TGTGCCAGCAGCCCCCTCACAGGGGGATACACTGAAGCTTTCTTT,CASSPLTGGYTEAFF
TRBV6-1,NA,TRBD2,TRBJ2-7,TGTGCCAGCAGGGGTCTAGCGGGAAGTTCCTACGAGCAGTACTTC,CASRGLAGSSYEQYF
TRBV11-2,NA,NA,TRBJ2-7,TGTGCCAGCAGCCTAGAGGGCTACGAGCAGTACTTC,CASSLEGYEQYF
TRBV30,NA,TRBD2,TRBJ2-1,TGTGCCTGGAGTGTACTCTGGACTAGCGGGAGCAACGAGCAGTTCTTC,CAWSVLWTSGSNEQFF
TRBV30,NA,NA,TRBJ2-7,TGTGCCTGGAGTCTCCGCAGGGTTGCAGGCTACGAGCAGTACTTC,CAWSLRRVAGYEQYF
TRBV5-4,NA,NA,TRBJ2-3,TGTGCCAGCAGCCAAGACCCAATCAGCACAGATACGCAGTATTTT,CASSQDPISTDTQYF
TRBV30,NA,NA,TRBJ2-3,TGTGCCTCAGCCACAGATACGCAGTATTTT,CASATDTQYF
TRBV19,NA,TRBD2,TRBJ2-1,TGTGCCAGCAAGGCGGGGGGCGGCTACAATGAGCAGTTCTTC,CASKAGGGYNEQFF
TRBV19,NA,TRBD1,TRBJ2-7,TGTGCCAGTAGTGCTTGGGACAGGGCTCCCTACGAGCAGTACTTC,CASSAWDRAPYEQYF
TRBV4-1,NA,NA,TRBJ2-3,TGCGCCAGCAGCCAACCTTGGGTAGATACGCAGTATTTT,CASSQPWVDTQYF
TRBV7-9,few,NA,TRBJ1-4,TGTGCCAGCAGCTTAGTGGGGCAGGGACAAGTTAATGAAAAACTGTTTTTT,CASSLVGQGQVNEKLFF
TRBV27,NA,TRBD2,TRBJ2-2,TGTGCCAGCAGTTTAACTCCGGGACTAGTAGTTCCCGGGGAGCTGTTTTTT,CASSLTPGLVVPGELFF
TRBV28,once,TRBD1,TRBJ2-7,TGTGCCAGCAGTTTCGTGACAGGGGGATACGAGCAGTACTTC,CASSFVTGGYEQYF
TRBV10-3,NA,TRBD2,TRBJ2-3,TGTGCCCACCCCCCCTGGCTAGCGGGAGGGCCTAACACAGATACGCAGTATTTT,CAHPPWLAGGPNTDTQYF
TRBV7-3,NA,NA,TRBJ1-4,TGTGCCAGCAGCCTGAGGAGGGTGGCAGGGAGAGAAACTAATGAAAAACTGTTTTTT,CASSLRRVAGRETNEKLFF
TRBV6-1,NA,NA,TRBJ1-2,TGTGCCAGCAGTTCAGGGCCCGGCTACACCTTC,CASSSGPGYTF
TRBV29-1,NA,NA,TRBJ2-5,TGCAGCGTTGACCCTGGAGGAGAGACCCAGTACTTC,CSVDPGGETQYF
TRBV28,NA,NA,TRBJ1-1,TGTGCCAGCAGTTTAGTTGATTCGAACACTGAAGCTTTCTTT,CASSLVDSNTEAFF
TRBV2,few,NA,TRBJ1-1,TGTGCCAGCAGTGAGGGGGGACGTAGAGAAGCTTTCTTT,CASSEGGRREAFF
TRBV9,NA,NA,TRBJ1-1,TGTGCCAGCAGCGTAGTGGGGACGGGGAACACTGAAGCTTTCTTT,CASSVVGTGNTEAFF
TRBV5-4,few,TRBD1,TRBJ1-1,TGTGCCAGCAGCTTGGGCTGGCAGGGGGCGGATGAAGCTTTCTTT,CASSLGWQGADEAFF
TRBV5-1,once,NA,TRBJ1-1,TGCGCCAGCAGCTTGTGGCAGATGAACACTGAAGCTTTCTTT,CASSLWQMNTEAFF
TRBV4-1,NA,NA,TRBJ1-5,TGCGCCAGCAGCCAAGATCACCTGCCCCAGCATTTT,CASSQDHLPQHF
TRBV2,NA,NA,TRBJ2-7,TGTGCCAGCAGTGAACAGGGTGTCTCCTACGAGCAGTACTTC,CASSEQGVSYEQYF
TRBV7-2,once,NA,TRBJ1-5,TGTGCCAGCAGCTTATCCCTTAACAGGGAAGGTCAGCCCCAGCATTTT,CASSLSLNREGQPQHF
TRBV29-1,NA,NA,TRBJ2-1,TGCAGCGTTGACAGACTCTATAGCGGAGGGTGGGAGGAGCAGTTCTTC,CSVDRLYSGGWEEQFF
TRBV4-1,once,NA,TRBJ1-4,TGCGCCAGCAGCCAAGAGGGGGCAACTAATGAAAAACTGTTTTTT,CASSQEGATNEKLFF
TRBV2,NA,NA,TRBJ1-1,TGTGCCAGCACCCCTTTACAGCCGAACACTGAAGCTTTCTTT,CASTPLQPNTEAFF
TRBV29-1,NA,NA,TRBJ2-7,TGCAGCGTCTGGGACACCTCCTACGAGCAGTACTTC,CSVWDTSYEQYF
TRBV18,NA,NA,TRBJ2-5,TGTGCCAGCTCACCCTTACTAGCTGGCCAAGAGACCCAGTACTTC,CASSPLLAGQETQYF
TRBV28,NA,NA,TRBJ2-1,TGTGCCAGCAGCATCCGACGGACCGTCAATGAGCAGTTCTTC,CASSIRRTVNEQFF
TRBV10-3,NA,TRBD1,TRBJ1-1,TGTGCCATCAGTACGGGACAGGGGGCTACTGAAGCTTTCTTT,CAISTGQGATEAFF
TRBV4-2,NA,TRBD2,TRBJ2-7,TGTGCCAGCAGCCCGGGACTAGCGGGAGGGCCCTACGAGCAGTACTTC,CASSPGLAGGPYEQYF
TRBV7-8,NA,NA,TRBJ1-5,TGTGCCAGCAGCCCCACGAATCAGCCCCAGCATTTT,CASSPTNQPQHF
TRBV6-1,NA,NA,TRBJ1-5,TGTGCCAGCAGTGACTGGCCGGAAAATCAGCCCCAGCATTTT,CASSDWPENQPQHF